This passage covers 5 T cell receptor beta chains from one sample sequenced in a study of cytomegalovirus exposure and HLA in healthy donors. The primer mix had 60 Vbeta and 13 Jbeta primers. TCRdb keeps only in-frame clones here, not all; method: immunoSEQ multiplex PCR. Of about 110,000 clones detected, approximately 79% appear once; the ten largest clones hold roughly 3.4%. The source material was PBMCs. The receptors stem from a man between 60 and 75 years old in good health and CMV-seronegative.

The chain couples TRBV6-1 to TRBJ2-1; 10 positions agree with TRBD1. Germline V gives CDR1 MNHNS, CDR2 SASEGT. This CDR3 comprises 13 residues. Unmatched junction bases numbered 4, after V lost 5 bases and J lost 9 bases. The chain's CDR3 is CASSWDRGSEQFF. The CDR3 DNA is TGTGCCAGCAGTTGGGACAGGGGAAGTGAGCAGTTCTTC.

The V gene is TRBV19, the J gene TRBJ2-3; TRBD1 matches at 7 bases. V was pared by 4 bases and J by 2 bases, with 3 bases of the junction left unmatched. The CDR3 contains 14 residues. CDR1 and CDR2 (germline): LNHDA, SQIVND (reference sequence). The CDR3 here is CASSTGQLTDTQYF. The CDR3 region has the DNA TGTGCCAGTAGTACGGGACAGCTCACAGATACGCAGTATTTT.

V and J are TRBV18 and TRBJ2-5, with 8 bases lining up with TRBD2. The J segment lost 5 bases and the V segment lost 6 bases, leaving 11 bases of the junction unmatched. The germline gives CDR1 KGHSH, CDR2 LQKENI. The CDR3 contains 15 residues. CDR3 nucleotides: TGTGCCAGCTCTCCCTCGGTGATAGCGGGGGAGACCCAGTACTTC. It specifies CASSPSVIAGETQYF.

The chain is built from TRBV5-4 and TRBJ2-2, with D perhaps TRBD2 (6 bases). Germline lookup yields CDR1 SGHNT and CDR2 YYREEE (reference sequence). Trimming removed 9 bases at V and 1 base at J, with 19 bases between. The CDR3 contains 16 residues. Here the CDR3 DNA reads TGTGCCACCCAAGGAACGACCGGGAGGAACACCGGGGAGCTGTTTTTT. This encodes CATQGTTGRNTGELFF.

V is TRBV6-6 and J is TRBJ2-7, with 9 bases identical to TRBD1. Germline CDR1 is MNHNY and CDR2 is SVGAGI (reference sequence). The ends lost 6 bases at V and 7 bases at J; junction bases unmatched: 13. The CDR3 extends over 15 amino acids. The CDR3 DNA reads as TGTGCCAGCAGCCGCCCGGGACAGGGCTGGGGTGAGCAGTACTTC. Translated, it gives CASSRPGQGWGEQYF.